This T cell receptor beta chain was found in a study of blood T cell repertoires in COVID-19 (TCRdb year 2020). At the level of the whole study: Collaborator samples came from the United States, Italy and Spain and covered acute and convalescent phases of COVID-19. The repertoires were made available in a free public database intended to serve as a resource for research on the immune response to SARS-CoV-2. Samples were obtained from the ongoing ImmuneRACE study (first 160 participants) and from 1,200 or so subjects provided by 6 global collaborators. A de-identified subject ID, COVID-19 status, age in years and sex were almost always included in the sample metadata. Where available, HLA class I and class II types were obtained from metadata supplied by the sample provider rather than from assay-based typing. The material from the prospective study consisted of cDNA or gDNA derived from T cells, B-cell-depleted T cells, or PBMCs. The dataset comprised deeply sampled blood TCRbeta repertoires from subjects exposed to, actively infected with, or recovered from COVID-19. Broad study findings and their caveats: The quantity of clinical and demographic metadata differed by source and by participant and was supplied without curation.

The junction shows trimming of 8 bases on V and 2 bases on J, and the gene matches do not reach 6 bases of it. The CDR3 runs 14 residues from the cysteine to the phenylalanine. Of all the DNA, just the CDR3 is kept, 42 bases in frame from base 1. As encoded in the germline V gene (reference sequence), CDR1 is PRHDT while CDR2 is FYEKMQ. The immunoSEQ Assay, a bias-controlled multiplex PCR, was used to amplify TCRbeta CDR3 regions from genomic DNA. In the authors' own workflow: Nucleated cell counts per sample were estimated from amplification of reference gene primers within the assay. To quantify the absolute abundance of each unique TCRbeta CDR3 rearrangement, sequence reads were collapsed and filtered. Productive Simpson clonality was computed per sample as the square root of Simpson's diversity index over productive rearrangements. This is the immuneACCESS table as TCRdb keeps it, with only in-frame sequences that have V and J called. A part of the clones is gone; compared with another copy, unresolved V genes explain less than half, and the rest is unexplained. Clone size and the V and J calls come from that table; the DNA yielded D and trimming. The table for this sample lists around 130,000 clones; about 75% of them were counted only once. The ten largest make up roughly 20% of the sample.

Comment on this clone: Its recognized antigen is unknown. No much larger clone is present one base from it, and per-base qualities are unavailable.

Each collaborating institution followed its own protocols to collect whole blood in K2EDTA tubes. For TCRbeta analysis, collaborators shipped samples as frozen whole blood, isolated PBMCs, or DNA extracted from either of those sample types. The sequencing sample was made of peripheral blood. The receptor's source is a man older than 75 with acute or convalescent COVID-19. The sequence links TRBV13 to TRBJ2-1; 7 junctional bases match TRBD2. This receptor carries the CDR3 CASGLAGAYNEQFF. The DNA is as follows: TGTGCCAGCGGGTTGGCGGGGGCCTACAATGAGCAGTTCTTC. Full variable domain (CDR3 extended with the reference TRBV13 and TRBJ2-1 proteins): AAGVIQSPRHLIKEKRETATLKCYPIPRHDTVYWYQQGPGQDPQFLISFYEKMQSDKGSIPDRFSAQQFSDYHSELNMSSLELGDSALYFCASGLAGAYNEQFFGPGTRLTVL.